One T cell receptor beta chain is described in this entry. Its target is not known. This record belongs to a study of shared clonotypes between healthy human individuals. The trim removed 2 bases at V and 3 bases at J, leaving 1 base unmatched. The CDR3 is made up of 14 amino acids. CDR1 SGHVS and CDR2 FQNEAQ come from the germline V gene. At the deep level, the assay was run. Each subset's genomic DNA was split evenly across several immunoSEQ plates. Sequencing used immunoSEQ multiplex PCR; TCRdb keeps in-frame clones, though not all of them. The table lists roughly 2 million clones, 85% to 95% of them singletons, with more than 0.1% in the top ten. Study outcomes and limitations: The study found lower generation probabilities in non-shared clonotypes than in those shared by all four donors.

It was into CD45RA+ naive and CD45RA-negative memory subsets that the CD4+ cells were split. Specimen: naive CD4+ T cells sorted from blood. The subset is: CD45RA+ positively selected. The chain joins TRBV7-8 to TRBJ2-1; 7 bases agree with TRBD2. This clonotype was sampled from a man between 18 and 35 years old in good health. The CDR3 region has the DNA TGTGCCAGCAGCTTACGCGGGGGCTACAATGAGCAGTTCTTC. Its translation: CASSLRGGYNEQFF.